Shown below are 3 T cell receptor beta chains from a single sample sequenced in a study of tumor and adjacent non-tumor tissue in lung cancer. No cell sorting was done before RNA was extracted from the tissue. A modified ARM-PCR protocol with three rounds of nested PCR amplified TCRbeta. TCRdb fed the multiplex PCR reads into MiXCR, producing one record per CDR3 protein. The data show about 79,000 distinct CDR3 sequences, roughly 72% seen once. The material sequenced was lung tumor tissue. Receptors originate from a woman in her thirties or forties with non-small cell lung cancer.

About this clonotype: Relative to the germline gene, one junction end is altered; a read error may explain this. The CDR3 spells CASCLSTGVISYNEQLF. In DNA form, the CDR3 reads TGTGCCAGCTGCTTATCGACAGGGGTAATCTCATACAATGAGCAGCTCTTC. The chain employs TRBV11-2 and TRBJ2-1; 8 bases map to TRBD1. The CDR3 covers 17 residues. Germline values: CDR1 SGHAT, CDR2 FQNNGV.

This chain connects TRBV4-1 to TRBJ2-5; the D gene is possibly TRBD1 (6 bases). Trimming shortened V by 1 base and J by 11 bases, and 20 bases separated the two germline ends. Germline V lookup: CDR1 MGHRA, CDR2 YSYEKL. The CDR3 is 15 residues long. The CDR3 DNA follows: TGCGCCAGCAGCCAAGGGTTGGGGACACAAAGGACGCAGTACTTC. It encodes CASSQGLGTQRTQYF.

The chain links TRBV29-1 to TRBJ2-1; tentative D call: TRBD1 (6 bases). This CDR3 region has 12 residues. Looked up from germline, CDR1 is SQVTM and CDR2 is ANQGSEA. CDR3 bases: TGCAGTGCAAATTCAGGGGTGATGGGGCAGTTCTTC. It is translated as CSANSGVMGQFF.